This T cell receptor (beta chain) was obtained from a study of CD8 T cells in ankylosing spondylitis. The CDR3 extends over 13 amino acids. CDR1 and CDR2 (germline): MNHEY, SMNVEV (reference sequence). Trimming removed 5 bases from V and 3 bases from J, with 11 bases in between. Study-wide results and caveats: A motif of fewer than ten highly homologous TCR beta variants was seen as apparently characteristic of ankylosing spondylitis blood.

Notes on this clonotype: Its specificity is unknown.

A quantitative 5'-RACE method, one with molecular barcodes, was used to make TCR beta libraries. TCRdb processed the 5' RACE reads anew with MiXCR; each CDR3 protein has one entry. The sample records about 160,000 distinct CDR3 sequences, approximately 10% being singletons. The sequencing sample was made of blood, either unsorted or a sorted T cell fraction (not recorded which). The receptor was isolated from a female donor with ankylosing spondylitis or in good health (not recorded which). The V call is TRBV27, the J call TRBJ2-7; D tentatively fits TRBD1 or TRBD2 (6 bases each). The CDR3 DNA reads as TGTGCCAGCAGTGCGGGACATAGCTACGAGCAGTACTTC. It encodes CASSAGHSYEQYF.